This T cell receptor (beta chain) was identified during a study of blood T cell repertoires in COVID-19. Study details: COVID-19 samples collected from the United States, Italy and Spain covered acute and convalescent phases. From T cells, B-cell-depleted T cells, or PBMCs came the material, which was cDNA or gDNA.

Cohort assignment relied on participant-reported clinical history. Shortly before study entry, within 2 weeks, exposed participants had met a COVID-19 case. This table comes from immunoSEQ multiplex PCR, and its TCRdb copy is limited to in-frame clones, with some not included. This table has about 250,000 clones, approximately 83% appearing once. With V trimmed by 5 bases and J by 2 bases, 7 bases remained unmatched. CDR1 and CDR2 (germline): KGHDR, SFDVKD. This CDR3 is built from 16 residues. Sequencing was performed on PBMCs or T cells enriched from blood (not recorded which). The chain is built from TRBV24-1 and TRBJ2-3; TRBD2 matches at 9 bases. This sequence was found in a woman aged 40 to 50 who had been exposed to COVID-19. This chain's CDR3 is CATSAGLAGFTDTQYF. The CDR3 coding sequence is TGTGCCACCAGTGCAGGCCTAGCGGGGTTCACAGATACGCAGTATTTT.